The rows below give T cell receptor beta chains drawn from one sample of a study of shared clonotypes between healthy human individuals. The repertoire was sequenced with immunoSEQ multiplex PCR; TCRdb's copy has only in-frame clones and lacks some. This sample yields about half a million clones, of which around four fifths are seen a single time; approximately 12% belongs to the top ten. Sequenced: PBMCs. Every receptor here comes from a woman aged 40 to 55 in good health. Some clones in this sample may be carry-over from other donors' samples. Each CDR3 is given with its conserved first and last residue. D genes are given only for firm matches. The size field is filled for only some rows; it gives once, few, many or a size class.

v_call: TRBV5-4
clone_size: NA
j_call: TRBJ2-3
d_call: NA
cdr3_aa: CASSARQGTDTQYF
cdr3_nt: TGTGCCAGCAGCGCACGACAGGGCACAGATACGCAGTATTTT

v_call: TRBV28
clone_size: NA
j_call: TRBJ2-7
d_call: TRBD2
cdr3_aa: CASSLLAGSSYEQYF
cdr3_nt: TGTGCCAGCAGTTTACTAGCGGGGAGCTCCTACGAGCAGTACTTC

v_call: TRBV27
clone_size: NA
j_call: TRBJ2-1
d_call: NA
cdr3_aa: CASSQGNNEQFF
cdr3_nt: TGTGCCAGCAGCCAGGGAAACAATGAGCAGTTCTTC

v_call: TRBV28
clone_size: NA
j_call: TRBJ2-3
d_call: NA
cdr3_aa: CASSFGRGDTQYF
cdr3_nt: TGTGCCAGCAGTTTTGGGCGGGGAGATACGCAGTATTTT

v_call: TRBV11-2
clone_size: NA
j_call: TRBJ2-1
d_call: NA
cdr3_aa: CASSLGGRTYNEQFF
cdr3_nt: TGTGCCAGCAGCTTAGGAGGCAGAACCTACAATGAGCAGTTCTTC

v_call: TRBV27
clone_size: NA
j_call: TRBJ2-3
d_call: TRBD2
cdr3_aa: CASSLAGGTDTQYF
cdr3_nt: TGTGCCAGCAGTTTAGCGGGAGGGACAGATACGCAGTATTTT

v_call: TRBV6-6
clone_size: once
j_call: TRBJ2-3
d_call: TRBD1
cdr3_aa: CASSYTPGQGWDTQYF
cdr3_nt: TGTGCCAGCAGTTACACCCCGGGACAGGGGTGGGATACGCAGTATTTT

v_call: TRBV7-9
clone_size: NA
j_call: TRBJ1-4
d_call: NA
cdr3_aa: CASSLLGQGGEKLFF
cdr3_nt: TGTGCCAGCAGCCTCCTCGGGCAGGGTGGTGAAAAACTGTTTTTT

v_call: TRBV5-4
clone_size: NA
j_call: TRBJ2-2
d_call: NA
cdr3_aa: CASSLQSTGVGELFF
cdr3_nt: TGTGCCAGCAGCTTGCAGTCAACTGGGGTCGGGGAGCTGTTTTTT

v_call: TRBV5-4
clone_size: NA
j_call: TRBJ1-4
d_call: NA
cdr3_aa: CASSLLGSGEKLFF
cdr3_nt: TGTGCCAGCAGCTTGTTAGGGAGTGGTGAAAAACTGTTTTTT

v_call: TRBV7-2
clone_size: NA
j_call: TRBJ1-5
d_call: NA
cdr3_aa: CASRATGDQPQHF
cdr3_nt: TGTGCCAGCAGAGCAACAGGAGATCAGCCCCAGCATTTT

v_call: TRBV5-1
clone_size: once
j_call: TRBJ2-7
d_call: NA
cdr3_aa: CASSLVTKEYEQYF
cdr3_nt: TGCGCCAGCAGCTTGGTGACAAAGGAGTACGAGCAGTACTTC

v_call: TRBV12-1
clone_size: NA
j_call: TRBJ2-5
d_call: NA
cdr3_aa: CAAAFNQRGEQETQYF
cdr3_nt: TGTGCCGCAGCTTTCAACCAGCGGGGGGAACAAGAGACCCAGTACTTC

v_call: TRBV28
clone_size: NA
j_call: TRBJ2-7
d_call: TRBD1
cdr3_aa: CASSPGGAYEQYF
cdr3_nt: TGTGCCAGCAGCCCAGGGGGTGCTTACGAGCAGTACTTC

v_call: TRBV11-3
clone_size: NA
j_call: TRBJ2-3
d_call: NA
cdr3_aa: CASSLDFPGSTDTQYF
cdr3_nt: TGTGCCAGCAGCTTAGATTTCCCGGGGAGCACAGATACGCAGTATTTT

v_call: TRBV2
clone_size: NA
j_call: TRBJ2-1
d_call: TRBD2
cdr3_aa: CASSGTSVYNEQFF
cdr3_nt: TGTGCCAGCTCCGGGACTAGCGTCTACAATGAGCAGTTCTTC

v_call: TRBV10-3
clone_size: NA
j_call: TRBJ2-7
d_call: NA
cdr3_aa: CAISPGQNYEQYF
cdr3_nt: TGTGCCATCAGTCCGGGACAAAACTACGAGCAGTACTTC

v_call: TRBV10-3
clone_size: NA
j_call: TRBJ2-3
d_call: NA
cdr3_aa: CAISESRGATDTQYF
cdr3_nt: TGTGCCATCAGTGAGTCAAGAGGGGCAACAGATACGCAGTATTTT

v_call: TRBV28
clone_size: once
j_call: TRBJ1-2
d_call: NA
cdr3_aa: CASNLQGPGYTF
cdr3_nt: TGTGCCAGCAACCTACAGGGTCCTGGCTACACCTTC

v_call: TRBV10-2
clone_size: NA
j_call: TRBJ2-7
d_call: TRBD2
cdr3_aa: CASSSSGSLYEQYF
cdr3_nt: TGCGCCAGCAGTTCTAGCGGGAGTCTGTACGAGCAGTACTTC

v_call: TRBV30
clone_size: NA
j_call: TRBJ1-2
d_call: NA
cdr3_aa: CAWSAPEGYYGYTF
cdr3_nt: TGTGCCTGGAGTGCTCCGGAGGGGTACTATGGCTACACCTTC

v_call: TRBV20-1
clone_size: NA
j_call: TRBJ1-2
d_call: TRBD1
cdr3_aa: CSARLQGGYTF
cdr3_nt: TGCAGTGCCCGCTTACAGGGGGGCTACACCTTC

v_call: TRBV6-1
clone_size: many
j_call: TRBJ2-7
d_call: NA
cdr3_aa: CASSRISYEQYF
cdr3_nt: TGTGCCAGCAGTCGGATCTCCTACGAGCAGTACTTC

v_call: TRBV19
clone_size: NA
j_call: TRBJ2-7
d_call: NA
cdr3_aa: CASSMLTRTYEQYF
cdr3_nt: TGTGCCAGTAGTATGTTGACTCGTACCTACGAGCAGTACTTC

v_call: TRBV4-2
clone_size: NA
j_call: TRBJ2-7
d_call: NA
cdr3_aa: CASSQDPQVSSYEQYF
cdr3_nt: TGTGCCAGCAGCCAAGATCCCCAAGTAAGCTCCTACGAGCAGTACTTC

v_call: TRBV5-1
clone_size: NA
j_call: TRBJ1-2
d_call: NA
cdr3_aa: CASSSGLDYGYTF
cdr3_nt: TGCGCCAGCAGTAGCGGTTTGGACTATGGCTACACCTTC

v_call: TRBV11-2
clone_size: NA
j_call: TRBJ1-5
d_call: NA
cdr3_aa: CASSSQGGQPQHF
cdr3_nt: TGTGCCAGCAGCTCACAGGGCGGCCAGCCCCAGCATTTT

v_call: TRBV5-1
clone_size: NA
j_call: TRBJ2-2
d_call: TRBD2
cdr3_aa: CASSIDRTSGSESGELFF
cdr3_nt: TGCGCCAGCAGCATAGACCGGACTAGCGGGAGTGAGTCGGGGGAGCTGTTTTTT

v_call: TRBV29-1
clone_size: NA
j_call: TRBJ2-2
d_call: TRBD2
cdr3_aa: CSVDPGLAGTGTGELFF
cdr3_nt: TGCAGCGTTGACCCGGGGCTAGCGGGGACGGGCACCGGGGAGCTGTTTTTT

v_call: TRBV27
clone_size: NA
j_call: TRBJ2-2
d_call: NA
cdr3_aa: CASTDPEGQARMDGELFF
cdr3_nt: TGTGCCAGCACGGACCCGGAGGGCCAAGCGAGGATGGACGGGGAGCTGTTTTTT

v_call: TRBV2
clone_size: NA
j_call: TRBJ2-7
d_call: NA
cdr3_aa: CASRDDTYEQYF
cdr3_nt: TGTGCCAGCAGGGACGATACCTACGAGCAGTACTTC

v_call: TRBV7-6
clone_size: NA
j_call: TRBJ2-5
d_call: TRBD2
cdr3_aa: CASSLASSGRDQETQYF
cdr3_nt: TGTGCCAGCAGCTTAGCGAGTAGCGGGAGAGATCAAGAGACCCAGTACTTC

v_call: TRBV5-1
clone_size: NA
j_call: TRBJ1-1
d_call: NA
cdr3_aa: CASSLGGGEVAFF
cdr3_nt: TGCGCCAGCAGCTTGGGTGGGGGAGAGGTAGCTTTCTTT

v_call: TRBV19
clone_size: NA
j_call: TRBJ2-1
d_call: TRBD2
cdr3_aa: CASSPAGGPNEQFF
cdr3_nt: TGTGCCAGTAGTCCAGCGGGAGGGCCAAATGAGCAGTTCTTC

v_call: TRBV4-2
clone_size: NA
j_call: TRBJ1-1
d_call: NA
cdr3_aa: CASSPLSVRVGEAFF
cdr3_nt: TGTGCCAGCAGCCCTTTGTCGGTTCGGGTCGGTGAAGCTTTCTTT